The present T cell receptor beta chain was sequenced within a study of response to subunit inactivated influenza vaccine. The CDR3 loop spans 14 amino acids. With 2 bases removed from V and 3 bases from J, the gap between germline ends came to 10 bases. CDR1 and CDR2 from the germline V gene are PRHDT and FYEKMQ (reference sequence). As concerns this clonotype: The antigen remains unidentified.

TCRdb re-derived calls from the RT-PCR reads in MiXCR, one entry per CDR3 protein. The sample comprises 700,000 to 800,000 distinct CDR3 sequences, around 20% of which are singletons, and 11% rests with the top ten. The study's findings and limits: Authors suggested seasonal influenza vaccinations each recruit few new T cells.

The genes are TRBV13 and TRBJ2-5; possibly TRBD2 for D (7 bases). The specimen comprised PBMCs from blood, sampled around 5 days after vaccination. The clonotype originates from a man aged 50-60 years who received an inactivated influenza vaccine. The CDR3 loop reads CASSLRGAEETQYF. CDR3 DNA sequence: TGTGCCAGCAGCTTACGGGGGGCTGAAGAGACCCAGTACTTC.